This T cell receptor beta chain was captured by sequencing in a study of metastatic and nonmetastatic thyroid tumors. Study-wide context: Both malignant and benign thyroid patients supplied peripheral blood and tumor or nodule tissue samples, across which the repertoires of these patients were then compared.

Not a single patient had been given any form of treatment at any point before undergoing thyroid surgery. Overall study findings and caveats: As reported, TCR beta diversity in blood and tumor was significantly higher in malignant thyroid tumors than in benign nodules.

MiXCR re-clonotyped the PCR reads for TCRdb. The table includes 25,000 to 35,000 clones, about 17% detected once. Worth noting for this clone: Its antigen is still unknown. At the DNA level, this CDR3 is encoded by other sequences in the same sample as well.

The V gene's germline CDR1 is MNHEY and CDR2 SMNVEV (reference sequence). V was pared by 8 bases and J by 9 bases, with 21 bases between. The CDR3 runs to 14 residues. The TCR comes from a female donor with papillary thyroid cancer or a benign thyroid nodule (not recorded which). Some clones in this sample may be carry-over from other donors' samples. The chain is built from TRBV27 and TRBJ2-3; D not resolved. The sequenced material came from blood. The CDR3 DNA sequence: TGTGCCAGCGGTGGAGACTCTTACCAGATAACGCAGTATTTT. Its protein product is CASGGDSYQITQYF.